These 25 T cell receptor beta chains were all obtained from the same sample, sequenced in a study of beta chain features in type 1 diabetes. As every portion of the isolated RNA was reverse transcribed, the sequencing read expressed TCRB transcripts. The repertoire was sequenced with immunoSEQ multiplex PCR; TCRdb's copy has only in-frame clones and lacks some. This table holds hundreds of thousands of clones, less than 15% found once. The sequencing sample was made of naive CD4+ T cells from blood. These receptors were obtained from a woman aged 40 to 49 in good health.

The chain is built from TRBV13 and TRBJ2-7; 10 nucleotides align to TRBD1. The V gene end was trimmed by 5 bases and the J gene end by 2 bases; junction bases not matched to a gene: 12. Germline CDR1 reads PRHDT; CDR2 reads FYEKMQ (reference sequence). This CDR3 is 17 amino acids long. The CDR3 spells CASSPGTGENVAYEQYF. CDR3 DNA sequence: TGTGCCAGCAGCCCCGGGACAGGGGAAAATGTCGCCTACGAGCAGTACTTC. Together with reference TRBV13 and TRBJ2-7, the CDR3 gives the full variable domain: AAGVIQSPRHLIKEKRETATLKCYPIPRHDTVYWYQQGPGQDPQFLISFYEKMQSDKGSIPDRFSAQQFSDYHSELNMSSLELGDSALYFCASSPGTGENVAYEQYFGPGTRLTVT.

This chain connects TRBV7-8 to TRBJ1-6; TRBD1 aligns across 7 bases. The CDR3 has 17 residues. V gave up 1 base and J gave up 6 bases; unmatched junction bases: 9. Germline V lookup: CDR1 SGHVS, CDR2 FQNEAQ. The CDR3 nucleotides are TGTGCCAGCAGCTTAGTTCCCCCGGGACAGATTAATTCACCCCTCCACTTT. Its protein product is CASSLVPPGQINSPLHF.

V is TRBV10-3 and J is TRBJ2-3, with a tentative D call TRBD1 (5 bases). This CDR3 spans 16 amino acids. Germline CDR1 ENHRY, CDR2 SYGVKD. The V end lost 0 bases, the J end lost 0 bases, and 10 bases lay between the germline ends. As DNA, the CDR3 is TGTGCCATCAGTGAGTCGAAGACAGCTAGCACAGATACGCAGTATTTT. Amino acids: CAISESKTASTDTQYF.

The chain joins TRBV19 to TRBJ2-5; D is perhaps TRBD2 (5 bases). CDR3 length: 13 amino acids. The V end was cut by 10 bases, the J end by 0 bases, with 12 bases between. Germline V gives CDR1 LNHDA, CDR2 SQIVND (reference sequence). In DNA, the CDR3 is TGTGCCACTGAAGAGCGGAACCAAGAGACCCAGTACTTC. Encoded protein: CATEERNQETQYF.

The genes are TRBV7-8 and TRBJ1-2; D call uncertain. Per the germline V gene, CDR1 is SGHVS and CDR2 is FQNEAQ. V lost 1 base and J lost 7, with 7 bases in between. CDR3 length: 12 residues. The CDR3 nucleotides read TGTGCCAGCAGCTTAGGGACTATTGGCTACACCTTC. Its protein product is CASSLGTIGYTF.

This clone was seen a few times. CDR3 nucleotides: TGTGCCAGCAGCTTAGATGGGACATCTTACGAGCAGTACTTC. This translates into CASSLDGTSYEQYF. The rearrangement uses TRBV11-2 and TRBJ2-7; a possible D gene is TRBD1 (6 bases). The germline V gene encodes CDR1 SGHAT and CDR2 FQNNGV. The CDR3 consists of 14 residues. Trimming stripped 0 bases from V and 4 bases from J, with 10 bases between.

The CDR3 DNA reads as TGTGCCAGCAGCTTAGTCCCTAGGGTAGCGGCCCCAGAGACCCAGTACTTC. Its protein is CASSLVPRVAAPETQYF. The chain recombines TRBV7-8 with TRBJ2-5; possible D gene TRBD2, 6 bases. The CDR3 is 17 residues long. Trimming took off 1 base at V and 4 bases at J, with 19 bases between the two ends. The germline CDR1 and CDR2 sequences are SGHVS and FQNEAQ.

The chain couples TRBV28 to TRBJ1-2; tentatively, D is TRBD1 (5 bases). Germline CDR1 is MDHEN and CDR2 is SYDVKM. The V and J ends lost 3 bases and 10 bases respectively, with 12 bases between them. The CDR3 has 12 residues. CDR3 residues: CASSFLGLNYTF. The CDR3 DNA is TGTGCCAGCAGTTTCCTGGGACTAAACTACACCTTC.

This clone occurred a few times. The V gene is TRBV18, the J gene TRBJ1-1; 10 bases map to TRBD1. The CDR3 covers 16 residues. The ends lost 2 bases at V and 1 base at J; junction bases unmatched: 4. Germline loops: CDR1 KGHSH, CDR2 LQKENI. The CDR3 region is CASSPYRDRGNTEAFF. CDR3 nucleotide sequence: TGTGCCAGCTCACCATACCGGGACAGGGGGAACACTGAAGCTTTCTTT.

This clone was recorded a few times. V usage is TRBV11-2 and J usage is TRBJ2-1, with D perhaps matching TRBD2 (5 bases). V was clipped by 6 bases and J by 5 bases, with 8 bases between them. The CDR3 sequence is 12 residues long. Per germline, CDR1 SGHAT and CDR2 FQNNGV. CDR3 sequence: CASSYGDNEQFF. The CDR3 DNA sequence: TGTGCCAGCAGTTACGGGGACAATGAGCAGTTCTTC. Supplemented by reference TRBV11-2 and TRBJ2-1, the full variable domain reads EAGVAQSPRYKIIEKRQSVAFWCNPISGHATLYWYQQILGQGPKLLIQFQNNGVVDDSQLPKDRFSAERLKGVDSTLKIQPAKLEDSAVYLCASSYGDNEQFFGPGTRLTVL.

This chain connects TRBV7-2 to TRBJ2-4; TRBD2 might be the D (5 bases). CDR1 is SGHTA and CDR2 is FQGNSA in the germline V gene. This CDR3 contains 16 residues. V lost 5 bases and J lost 0, with 14 bases in between. The CDR3 DNA is TGTGCCAGCAGCCAACAACCTGGAGGAGCCAAAAACATTCAGTACTTC. Encoded protein: CASSQQPGGAKNIQYF.

The chain combines TRBV27 with TRBJ2-5; the match to TRBD2 covers 10 bases. Trimming cost V 5 bases and J 4 bases; bases outside gene matches: 7. This CDR3 is 15 amino acids long. The germline V gene has CDR1 MNHEY and CDR2 SMNVEV (reference sequence). CDR3 sequence: CASSAIAGGPETQYF. The CDR3 coding sequence is TGTGCCAGCAGTGCAATAGCGGGGGGCCCAGAGACCCAGTACTTC.

In its sample, this clone was seen a few times. The V gene is TRBV6-5, the J gene TRBJ1-6, with a tentative D call TRBD1 (5 bases). Germline CDR1 is MNHEY and CDR2 is SVGAGI. The CDR3 covers 11 residues. V was shortened by 6 bases and J by 15 bases, with 12 bases between the two germline ends. The CDR3 sequence: CASRSLGLLHF. For the CDR3, the DNA is TGTGCCAGCAGAAGTCTGGGACTCCTCCACTTT.

This clone occurred a few times. This chain connects TRBV6-1 to TRBJ2-7; maybe TRBD2 (6 bases). Germline V gene lookup returns CDR1 MNHNS and CDR2 SASEGT. The CDR3 is 13 amino acids. V lost 5 bases, J lost 1 base, and 9 bases lay in between. This CDR3 reads CASSRAGSYEQYF. DNA of the CDR3: TGTGCCAGCAGTAGGGCGGGATCCTACGAGCAGTACTTC.

This clone was observed a few times. The rearrangement links TRBV7-6 to TRBJ2-7; 10 bases match TRBD1. Losses at the gene ends were 5 bases for V and 0 bases for J; bases not matched to a gene: 4. Germline assignment: CDR1 SGHVS and CDR2 FNYEAQ. CDR3 length: 15 residues. The CDR3 here is CASSRGQGDSYEQYF. For the CDR3, the DNA is TGTGCCAGCAGCAGAGGACAGGGGGACTCCTACGAGCAGTACTTC.

This CDR3 is CASSATGGFSGAFF. CDR3 in DNA: TGTGCCAGCAGTGCGACAGGGGGTTTTAGTGGGGCTTTCTTT. The chain employs TRBV2 and TRBJ1-1; the match to TRBD1 covers 9 bases. CDR3 length: 14 residues. J was trimmed by 11 bases and V by 4 bases; bases with no gene match: 11. Per the germline V gene, CDR1 is SNHLY and CDR2 is FYNNEI.

This chain links TRBV10-3 with TRBJ1-1; 11 bases are a match to TRBD1. The CDR3 sequence is 14 residues long. In germline, CDR1 is ENHRY, CDR2 SYGVKD. V dropped 6 bases and J dropped 6; count of bases not matched to a gene: 6. The CDR3 here is CAISGQGAGAEAFF. The CDR3 DNA reads TGTGCCATCAGCGGACAGGGGGCAGGGGCTGAAGCTTTCTTT.

Only a few counts were recorded for this clone. CDR3 sequence reads: CAISPGQGRYEQYF. The CDR3 bases are TGTGCCATCAGCCCGGGACAGGGACGTTACGAGCAGTACTTC. The chain has TRBV10-3 and TRBJ2-7; 9 positions agree with TRBD1. The CDR3 runs 14 residues. V gave up 6 bases and J gave up 4 bases; unmatched junction bases: 7. Per the germline V gene, CDR1 is ENHRY and CDR2 is SYGVKD.

Here the CDR3 DNA reads TGCGCCAGCAGCATTACGGGGGTTCAAGAGACCCAGTACTTC. Protein: CASSITGVQETQYF. The chain carries TRBV5-1 and TRBJ2-5, with TRBD2 as a possible D gene (6 bases). This CDR3 is built from 14 residues. Germline CDR1 reads SGHRS; CDR2 reads YFSETQ. Trimming took off 4 bases at V and 2 bases at J, with 12 bases between the two ends.

This clone has just a few counts. The chain employs TRBV4-2 and TRBJ2-3; 10 bases align to TRBD2. The V and J ends lost 0 bases and 6 bases, in that order; junction bases with no gene match: 9. The CDR3 length is 17 residues. Germline V lookup: CDR1 LGHNA, CDR2 YNFKEQ. CDR3 sequence: CASSQDPWTSGGDTQYF. CDR3 DNA: TGTGCCAGCAGCCAAGACCCATGGACTAGCGGCGGGGATACGCAGTATTTT.

The J gene is TRBJ1-4, the V gene TRBV7-9, with D perhaps matching TRBD1 (5 bases). The germline CDR1 and CDR2 sequences are SEHNR and FQNEAQ (reference sequence). The V end was cut by 5 bases, the J end by 6 bases, with 13 bases between. The CDR3 loop spans 14 amino acids. DNA for the CDR3: TGTGCCAGCAGCCCTCTGGCAGGGCATGAAAAACTGTTTTTT. Translated, it gives CASSPLAGHEKLFF.

The V call is TRBV14, the J call TRBJ2-7, with unresolved D. This CDR3 is built from 12 residues. Trimming left V 3 bases short and J 7 bases short, with 10 bases between. The germline V gene encodes CDR1 SGHDN and CDR2 FVKESK. CDR3 residues: CASSHLSLEQYF. The DNA for the CDR3 is TGTGCCAGCAGCCATTTGAGCCTTGAGCAGTACTTC.

The chain links TRBV4-2 to TRBJ2-7, with a tentative D call TRBD2 (5 bases). Germline V lookup: CDR1 LGHNA, CDR2 YNFKEQ. The V and J ends lost 3 bases and 1 base respectively, with 7 bases between them. This CDR3 comprises 13 residues. CDR3: CASSHGVSYEQYF. The CDR3 region has the DNA TGTGCCAGCAGCCACGGGGTGTCCTACGAGCAGTACTTC.

The rearrangement uses TRBV25-1 and TRBJ2-1; D remains ambiguous. Trimming took 3 bases from V and 9 from J, leaving 6 bases between them. Germline V gene sequence: CDR1 MGHDK, CDR2 SYGVNS. The length of the CDR3 is 11 residues. In nucleotides, the CDR3 is TGTGCCAGCAGTGAGCCAGGTGAGCAGTTCTTC. Its protein is CASSEPGEQFF.

This clone turned up a few times. In nucleotides, the CDR3 is TGTGCCAGCAGAACAGGACACGAGAACACTGAAGCTTTCTTT. Protein: CASRTGHENTEAFF. The chain links TRBV6-6 to TRBJ1-1; perhaps TRBD1 as D (5 bases). The V end was cut by 6 bases, the J end by 1 base, with 12 bases between. CDR1 is MNHNY, CDR2 SVGAGI, per germline (reference sequence). This CDR3 comprises 14 residues.